This paragraph covers one T cell receptor beta chain sequence. This sample is drawn from a study of shared clonotypes between healthy human individuals. Produced via immunoSEQ multiplex PCR; TCRdb's table is partial and in-frame only. The repertoire includes 950,000 to 1,100,000 clones, about three quarters of them detected once, and 1.4% sits in the top ten. Trimming took 0 bases from V and 4 from J; bases not matched to a gene: 3. The germline gives CDR1 SEHNR, CDR2 FQNEAQ (reference sequence). This CDR3 has 15 residues. This chain joins TRBV7-9 and TRBJ2-1; 7 bases align to TRBD2. Sequences were obtained from memory CD4+ T cells sorted from blood. The subset denotes: CD45RA-negative fraction. This receptor was obtained from a man younger than 35 in good health. CDR3 loop: CASSLALAAYNEQFF. As DNA, the CDR3 is TGTGCCAGCAGCTTAGCGCTAGCGGCGTACAATGAGCAGTTCTTC. Combining the CDR3 with reference TRBV7-9 and TRBJ2-1 gives the whole variable domain DTGVSQNPRHKITKRGQNVTFRCDPISEHNRLYWYRQTLGQGPEFLTYFQNEAQLEKSRLLSDRFSAERPKGSFSTLEIQRTEQGDSAMYLCASSLALAAYNEQFFGPGTRLTVL.